What follows are 2 T cell receptor beta chains derived from one specimen sequenced in a study of shared clonotypes between healthy human individuals. The protocol was immunoSEQ multiplex PCR, while the TCRdb copy is restricted to in-frame clones and leaves out a portion. The data show some 2.3 million clones, 85% to 95% seen once. The sample comprised naive CD4+ T cells from PBMCs. As for subset: CD45RA+ positively selected. These receptors all come from a man aged 18 to 35 in good health. Some clones in this sample may be carry-over from other donors' samples.

The chain links TRBV19 to TRBJ1-5, with D possibly being TRBD1 (6 bases). Trimming removed 3 bases from V and 7 bases from J, with 16 bases in between. Per germline, CDR1 LNHDA and CDR2 SQIVND (reference sequence). This CDR3 region has 15 residues. CDR3 residues: CASSMLPRGRQPQHF. CDR3 bases: TGTGCCAGTAGTATGCTGCCTAGGGGGAGACAGCCCCAGCATTTT.

This sequence joins TRBV6-6 and TRBJ2-3; TRBD2 aligns across 8 bases. Germline CDR1 is MNHNY and CDR2 is SVGAGI (reference sequence). The CDR3 has 15 amino acids. The V segment lost 7 bases and the J segment 4 bases; nucleotides outside the gene matches: 10. CDR3 amino acids: CASTLRASGPDTQYF. CDR3 sequence (DNA): TGTGCCAGCACTCTACGAGCTAGCGGGCCAGATACGCAGTATTTT.